This T cell receptor beta chain came from a study of beta chain features in type 1 diabetes. Background on the study: Under 140,000,000 sorted cells were examined across all samples.

Every isolated RNA sample was fully reverse transcribed, so sequencing captured expressed TCRB transcripts. About 3.5 million reads per sample on average were obtained from naive, central memory and regulatory T cell samples. Profiled with immunoSEQ multiplex PCR; TCRdb holds only in-frame clones, not every one. Among about 740,000 clones listed, about an eighth were seen once. Worth noting for this clone: Antigen: not known.

The CDR3 spans 15 residues. Germline CDR1 is MNHEY and CDR2 is SVGAGI. J was trimmed by 9 bases and V by 4 bases; bases with no gene match: 7. Study results and caveats: PCR might favor shorter templates, but any such skew would affect patients and controls equally. Shortening of TCRB CDR3s, moderate but significant, appeared in all four CD4+ subsets of Type 1 diabetes patients.

V gene TRBV6-5 combines with J gene TRBJ1-6; TRBD1 aligns across 9 bases. This clonotype was obtained from a man younger than 35 with type 1 diabetes. Sequenced sample: naive CD4+ T cells from blood. The CDR3, as DNA: TGTGCCAGCAGTTCTTCCACAGGGGGCATTTCACCCCTCCACTTT. Amino acids: CASSSSTGGISPLHF.